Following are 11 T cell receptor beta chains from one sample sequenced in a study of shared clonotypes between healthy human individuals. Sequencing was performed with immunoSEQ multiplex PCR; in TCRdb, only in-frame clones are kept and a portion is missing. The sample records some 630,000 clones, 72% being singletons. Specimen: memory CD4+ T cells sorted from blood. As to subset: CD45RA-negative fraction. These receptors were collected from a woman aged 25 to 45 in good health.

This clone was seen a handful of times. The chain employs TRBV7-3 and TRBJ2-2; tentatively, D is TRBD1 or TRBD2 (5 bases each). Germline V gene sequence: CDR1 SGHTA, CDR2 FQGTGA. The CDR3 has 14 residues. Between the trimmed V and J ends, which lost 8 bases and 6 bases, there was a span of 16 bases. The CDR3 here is CASGPGTRSGELFF. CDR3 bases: TGTGCCAGCGGTCCTGGGACGAGGTCCGGGGAGCTGTTTTTT. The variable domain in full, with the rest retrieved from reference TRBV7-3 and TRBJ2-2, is GAGVSQTPSNKVTEKGKYVELRCDPISGHTALYWYRQSLGQGPEFLIYFQGTGAADDSGLPNDRFFAVRPEGSVSTLKIQRTERGDSAVYLCASGPGTRSGELFFGEGSRLTVL.

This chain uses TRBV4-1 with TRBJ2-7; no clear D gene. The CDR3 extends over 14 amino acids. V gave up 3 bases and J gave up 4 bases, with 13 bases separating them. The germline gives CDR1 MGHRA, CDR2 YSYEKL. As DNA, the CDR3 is TGCGCCAGCAGCCAGATGACTCGTGGGTACGAGCAGTACTTC. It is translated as CASSQMTRGYEQYF.

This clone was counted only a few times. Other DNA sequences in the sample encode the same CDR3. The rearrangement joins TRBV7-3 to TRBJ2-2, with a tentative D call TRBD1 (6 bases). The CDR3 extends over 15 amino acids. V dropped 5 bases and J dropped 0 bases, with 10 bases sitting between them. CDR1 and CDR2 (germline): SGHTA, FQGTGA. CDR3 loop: CASSPWTANTGELFF. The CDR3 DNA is TGTGCCAGCAGCCCTTGGACAGCGAACACCGGGGAGCTGTTTTTT.

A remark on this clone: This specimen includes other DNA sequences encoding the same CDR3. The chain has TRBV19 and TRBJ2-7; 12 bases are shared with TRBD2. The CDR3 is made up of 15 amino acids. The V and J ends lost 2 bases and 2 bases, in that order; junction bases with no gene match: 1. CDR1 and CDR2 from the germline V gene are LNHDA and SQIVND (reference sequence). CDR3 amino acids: CASSILAGGPYEQYF. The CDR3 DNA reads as TGTGCCAGTAGTATACTAGCGGGAGGGCCCTACGAGCAGTACTTC. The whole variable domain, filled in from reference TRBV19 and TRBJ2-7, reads DGGITQSPKYLFRKEGQNVTLSCEQNLNHDAMYWYRQDPGQGLRLIYYSQIVNDFQKGDIAEGYSVSREKKESFPLTVTSAQKNPTAFYLCASSILAGGPYEQYFGPGTRLTVT.

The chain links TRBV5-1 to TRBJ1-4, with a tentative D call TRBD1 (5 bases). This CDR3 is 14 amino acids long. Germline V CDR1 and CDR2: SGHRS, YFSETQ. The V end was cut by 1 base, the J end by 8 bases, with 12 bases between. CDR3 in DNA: TGCGCCAGCAGCTTGTGGGCGGGGGACGAAAAACTGTTTTTT. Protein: CASSLWAGDEKLFF. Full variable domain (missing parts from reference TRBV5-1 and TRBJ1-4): KAGVTQTPRYLIKTRGQQVTLSCSPISGHRSVSWYQQTPGQGLQFLFEYFSETQRNKGNFPGRFSGRQFSNSRSEMNVSTLELGDSALYLCASSLWAGDEKLFFGSGTQLSVL.

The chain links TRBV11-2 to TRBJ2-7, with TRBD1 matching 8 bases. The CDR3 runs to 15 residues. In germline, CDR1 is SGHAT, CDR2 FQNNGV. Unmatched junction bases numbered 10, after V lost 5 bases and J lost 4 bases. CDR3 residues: CASSPRTGLIYEQYF. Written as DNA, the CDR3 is TGTGCCAGCAGCCCCCGGACAGGGTTGATATACGAGCAGTACTTC. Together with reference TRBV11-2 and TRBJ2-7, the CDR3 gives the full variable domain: EAGVAQSPRYKIIEKRQSVAFWCNPISGHATLYWYQQILGQGPKLLIQFQNNGVVDDSQLPKDRFSAERLKGVDSTLKIQPAKLEDSAVYLCASSPRTGLIYEQYFGPGTRLTVT.

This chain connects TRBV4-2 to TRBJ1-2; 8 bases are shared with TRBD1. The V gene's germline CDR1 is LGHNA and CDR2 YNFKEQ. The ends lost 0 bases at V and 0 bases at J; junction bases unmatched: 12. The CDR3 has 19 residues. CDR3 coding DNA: TGTGCCAGCAGCCAAGACCCCAACCGTAGGGACAGGACTAACTATGGCTACACCTTC. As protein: CASSQDPNRRDRTNYGYTF.

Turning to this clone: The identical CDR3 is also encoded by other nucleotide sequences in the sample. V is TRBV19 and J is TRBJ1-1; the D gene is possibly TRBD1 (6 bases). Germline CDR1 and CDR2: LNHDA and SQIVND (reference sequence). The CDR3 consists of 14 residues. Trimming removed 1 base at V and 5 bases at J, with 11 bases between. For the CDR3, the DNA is TGTGCCAGTAGTATAGGGGGGCTGGAAACTGAAGCTTTCTTT. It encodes CASSIGGLETEAFF.

DNA for the CDR3: TGTGCCAGCAGTCCCCGTGCCCCTGAAGCTAACTATGGCTACACCTTC. Its protein product is CASSPRAPEANYGYTF. V gene TRBV6-6 combines with J gene TRBJ1-2; D is unclear. Germline CDR1 and CDR2: MNHNY and SVGAGI (reference sequence). The CDR3 consists of 16 residues. V was trimmed by 5 bases and J by 0 bases, leaving 16 bases between them.

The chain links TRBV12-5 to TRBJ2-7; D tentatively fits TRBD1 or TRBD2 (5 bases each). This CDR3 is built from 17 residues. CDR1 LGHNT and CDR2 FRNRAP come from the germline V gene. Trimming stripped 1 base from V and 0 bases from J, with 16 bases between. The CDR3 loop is CASGLALGPLSSYEQYF. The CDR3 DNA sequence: TGTGCTAGTGGTTTGGCCCTGGGACCGCTGAGCTCCTACGAGCAGTACTTC.

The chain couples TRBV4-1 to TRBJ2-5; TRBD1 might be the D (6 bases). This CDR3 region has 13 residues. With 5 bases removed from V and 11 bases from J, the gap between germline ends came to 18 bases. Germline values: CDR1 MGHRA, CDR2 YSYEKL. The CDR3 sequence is CASSADSVSLQYF. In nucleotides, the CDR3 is TGCGCCAGCAGCGCGGACAGCGTCTCTTTGCAGTACTTC.